This TCR beta chain was captured in a study of circulating tumor DNA in untreated peripheral T-cell lymphoma. Germline CDR1 SGHRS, CDR2 YFSETQ. CDR3 length: 15 amino acids. Deletions cut 0 bases from V and 2 bases from J, with 12 bases between. Generated by immunoSEQ multiplex PCR, the TCRdb table keeps only in-frame clones and is missing some. The sample contains roughly 10,000 clones, about 80% of which appear only once. This clone was recorded a few times. The TCR sequence derives from a human donor with peripheral T-cell lymphoma. The specimen was tumor tissue. The chain uses TRBV5-1 and TRBJ2-7, with D unresolved. The CDR3 here is CASSLAPGLTYEQYF. CDR3 nucleotides: TGCGCCAGCAGCTTGGCACCGGGTTTAACCTACGAGCAGTACTTC.